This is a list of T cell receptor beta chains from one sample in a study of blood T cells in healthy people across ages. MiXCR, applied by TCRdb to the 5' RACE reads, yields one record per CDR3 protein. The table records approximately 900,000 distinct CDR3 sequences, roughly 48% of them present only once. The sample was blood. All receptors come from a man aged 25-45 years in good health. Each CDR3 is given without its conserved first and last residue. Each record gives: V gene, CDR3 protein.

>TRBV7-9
ASGKGDRVYEQY
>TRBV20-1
SARGGLNYDEQY
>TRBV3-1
ASSQGGTTTNEKLF
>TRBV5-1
ASSLDTMGQGTDTQY
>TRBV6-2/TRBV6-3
ASSVNRSNQPQH
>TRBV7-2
ASSLLAGTQETQY
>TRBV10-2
ASSESHRNYGYT
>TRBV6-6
ASSFPSGGALEQF
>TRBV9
ASSVDTTDTQY
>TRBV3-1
TSSQLAGLRETQY
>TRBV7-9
ASSLGEGSHEQY
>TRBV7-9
ASSLMGRGFSYT
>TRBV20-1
STIRQGRNYGYT
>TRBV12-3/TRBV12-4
ASSILRDVNNEQF
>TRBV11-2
ASSLEDRVEAF
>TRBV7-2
ASSLRGVRNQPQH
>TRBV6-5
ASRRAGGIYNEQF
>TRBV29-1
SVPGTGDYEQY
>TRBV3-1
ASSQQVSGEQY
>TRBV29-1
SVRRENEQF
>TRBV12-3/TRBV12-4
ASSPTARYNEQY
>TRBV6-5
ASSYTTGTGYSQETQY
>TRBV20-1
SARDLGSEQF
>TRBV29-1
SVSDRGINYGYT
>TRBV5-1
ASSREGQNYGYT
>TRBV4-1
ASSQEFGVRGYT
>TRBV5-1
ASSSINTGATEAF
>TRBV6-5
ASSRSGDEQY
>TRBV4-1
ASSQDSWGETQY
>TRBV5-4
ASKTGGKETQY
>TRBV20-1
SAPRDRSNYGYT
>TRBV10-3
ATRGVVGNQPQH
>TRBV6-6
ASSEREEKLF
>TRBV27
ASSSGQKVYEQY
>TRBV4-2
ASSQDGTRVPNEQF
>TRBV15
ATSSRSGNTEAF
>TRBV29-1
SVEADAGRAKFGEQF
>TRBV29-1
SAGLADSTDTQY
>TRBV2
ASHPDSYGYT
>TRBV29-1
SVATDTGELF
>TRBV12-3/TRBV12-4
ASSLGGFSGGPYNEQF
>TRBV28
ASSSGQRGEQF
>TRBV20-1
SAQRLLGAGELF
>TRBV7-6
ASSLGYGQPQH
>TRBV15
ATSRTSRRNNEQF
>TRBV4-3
ASSQEVRFTGRGYEQY